This T cell receptor (beta chain) stems from a study of blood T cell repertoires in COVID-19. Study-level information: From the United States, Italy and Spain came samples of acute and convalescent COVID-19. In each case, the material was cDNA or gDNA derived from T cells, B-cell-depleted T cells, or PBMCs.

Some clones are missing from TCRdb's copy, which holds only in-frame ones; the method was immunoSEQ multiplex PCR. The sample lists 180,000 or so clones; 70% to 80% were seen once. This CDR3 has 15 amino acids. The V end was cut by 0 bases, the J end by 6 bases, with 15 bases between. Germline V CDR1 and CDR2: SGHRS, YFSETQ. This clone was detected a few times. The sequence was collected from a woman between 50 and 59 years old with active or convalescent COVID-19. Source material: peripheral blood. The chain employs TRBV5-1 and TRBJ1-1; tentatively, D is TRBD1 (6 bases). This CDR3 is CASSLEGGPGAEAFF. CDR3 nucleotide sequence: TGCGCCAGCAGCTTGGAGGGGGGGCCGGGGGCTGAAGCTTTCTTT. Based on the CDR3 plus reference TRBV5-1 and TRBJ1-1, the full variable domain is KAGVTQTPRYLIKTRGQQVTLSCSPISGHRSVSWYQQTPGQGLQFLFEYFSETQRNKGNFPGRFSGRQFSNSRSEMNVSTLELGDSALYLCASSLEGGPGAEAFFGQGTRLTVV.